Given below is one TCR beta chain in context. Its antigen remains unidentified. Method: immunoSEQ multiplex PCR; TCRdb's copy keeps in-frame clones and lacks some. The sample lists 110,000 or so clones, about 92% occurring once. Losses at the gene ends were 0 bases for V and 7 bases for J; bases not matched to a gene: 11. CDR3 size: 19 residues. Germline V gene lookup returns CDR1 LGHNA and CDR2 YSLEER. The data were obtained in a study of PD-1 blockade in classical Hodgkin lymphoma. Background on the study: Patients were administered nivolumab (3 mg/kg intravenously) every 2 weeks.

Time point noted: cycle 4 day 1 (C4D1), after five to seven weeks of nivolumab. All the patients suffered relapse after autologous stem cell transplantation, and brentuximab vedotin exposure differed. Best responses included complete response and partial response; otherwise, the best response was progressive disease. Study results and limitations: Lower baseline TCR diversity marked trial partial responders and progressors. TCR diversity rose significantly by C4D1 in CD4+ but not CD8+ cells.

This sample comprised peripheral blood mononuclear cells (PBMCs), obtained before the fourth cycle of nivolumab. V and J are TRBV4-3 and TRBJ2-1; 14 nucleotides align to TRBD2. The TCR comes from a human donor with classical Hodgkin lymphoma. For the CDR3, the DNA is TGCGCCAGCAGCCAAGATTTGGGGGGACTAGCGGGAGTAGGGAATGAGCAGTTCTTC. Translated, it gives CASSQDLGGLAGVGNEQFF.